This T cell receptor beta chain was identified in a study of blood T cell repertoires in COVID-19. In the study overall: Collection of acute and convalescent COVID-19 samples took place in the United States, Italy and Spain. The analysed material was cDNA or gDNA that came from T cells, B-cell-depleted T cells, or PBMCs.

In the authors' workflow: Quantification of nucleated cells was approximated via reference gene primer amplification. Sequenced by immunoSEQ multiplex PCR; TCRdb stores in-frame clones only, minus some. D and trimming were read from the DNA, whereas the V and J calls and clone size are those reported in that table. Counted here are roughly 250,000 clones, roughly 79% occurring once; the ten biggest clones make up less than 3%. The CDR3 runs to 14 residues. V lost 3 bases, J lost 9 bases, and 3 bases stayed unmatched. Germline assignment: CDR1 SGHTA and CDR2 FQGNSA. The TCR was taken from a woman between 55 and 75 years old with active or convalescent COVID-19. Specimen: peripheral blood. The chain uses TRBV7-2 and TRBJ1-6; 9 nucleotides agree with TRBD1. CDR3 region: CASSFGQGSSPLHF. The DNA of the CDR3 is TGTGCCAGCAGCTTTGGACAGGGGAGTTCACCCCTCCACTTT.